The 18 T cell receptor beta chains given below trace back to one sample, sequenced in a study of blood T cell repertoires in COVID-19. This table comes from immunoSEQ multiplex PCR, and its TCRdb copy is limited to in-frame clones, with some not included. Found here are 75,000 to 100,000 clones, 80% to 90% of them singletons; the top ten hold just under 20%. The source material was peripheral blood. Every receptor here comes from a human donor in a cohort sampled during active COVID-19.

The chain has TRBV9 and TRBJ1-1; D call uncertain. The V gene lost 0 bases and the J gene lost 0 bases, with 6 bases spanning the gap. The CDR3 has 14 residues. In germline, CDR1 is SGDLS, CDR2 YYNGEE. This chain's CDR3 is CASSVGFMNTEAFF. In DNA, the CDR3 is TGTGCCAGCAGCGTAGGTTTTATGAACACTGAAGCTTTCTTT.

The chain has TRBV7-9 and TRBJ2-7, with D maybe TRBD1 (6 bases). There are 12 residues in the CDR3. Looked up from germline, CDR1 is SEHNR and CDR2 is FQNEAQ (reference sequence). V lost 5 bases, J lost 4 bases, and 9 bases lay in between. In DNA, the CDR3 is TGTGCCAGCAGCCGAACAGGGTACGAGCAGTACTTC. The encoded protein is CASSRTGYEQYF.

The chain carries TRBV4-3 and TRBJ1-2, with TRBD1 matching over 7 bases. Looked up from germline, CDR1 is LGHNA and CDR2 is YSLEER. V was clipped by 3 bases and J by 4 bases; unmatched bases: 17. The CDR3 contains 18 residues. The CDR3 spells CASSHGLGQEGTVYGYTF. CDR3 nucleotides: TGCGCCAGCAGCCATGGACTTGGACAGGAAGGGACTGTCTATGGCTACACCTTC.

This chain uses TRBV11-2 with TRBJ2-2; 10 bases agree with TRBD1. CDR1 and CDR2 from the germline V gene are SGHAT and FQNNGV. The CDR3 loop spans 17 amino acids. V dropped 1 base and J dropped 3; count of bases not matched to a gene: 5. CDR3 nucleotides: TGTGCCAGCAGCTTAGGGACAGGGGGTCCCGACACCGGGGAGCTGTTTTTT. As protein: CASSLGTGGPDTGELFF.

The chain links TRBV29-1 to TRBJ2-2; 8 positions agree with TRBD2. CDR3 size: 16 residues. V gave up 0 bases and J gave up 2 bases; unmatched junction bases: 5. In germline, CDR1 is SQVTM, CDR2 ANQGSEA. DNA for the CDR3: TGCAGCGTTGAAGATCCCGGGGGGGGCAACACCGGGGAGCTGTTTTTT. Protein sequence: CSVEDPGGGNTGELFF.

This clone was recorded once. The CDR3 region has the DNA TGTGCCAGCAGCAGACTAGCGTTTCAAGAGACCCAGTACTTC. Translation: CASSRLAFQETQYF. V usage is TRBV7-2 and J usage is TRBJ2-5; 8 bases map to TRBD2. V was clipped by 5 bases and J by 2 bases; unmatched bases: 4. Germline V lookup: CDR1 SGHTA, CDR2 FQGNSA. The CDR3 has 14 amino acids.

The CDR3 DNA follows: TGCGCCAGCAGCTTGTTTCTAGCGGGGGGCACAGATACGCAGTATTTT. Amino acid sequence: CASSLFLAGGTDTQYF. V usage is TRBV5-1 and J usage is TRBJ2-3; TRBD2 matches at 10 bases. CDR1 is SGHRS and CDR2 is YFSETQ in the germline V gene. The CDR3 runs to 16 residues. J lost 1 base, V lost 1 base, and 3 bases had no gene match.

In its sample, this clone was seen many times. The chain is built from TRBV7-9 and TRBJ2-7, with 7 bases fitting TRBD2. The CDR3 loop spans 14 amino acids. CDR1 and CDR2 from the germline V gene are SEHNR and FQNEAQ (reference sequence). Losses at the gene ends were 3 bases for V and 7 bases for J; bases not matched to a gene: 9. The CDR3 DNA is TGTGCCAGCAGCTTCGCGGGGGTCGGACGAGAGCAGTACTTC. Translation: CASSFAGVGREQYF.

The chain couples TRBV5-6 to TRBJ1-1; no firm D call. The germline gives CDR1 SGHDT, CDR2 YYEEEE. CDR3 size: 13 residues. Trimming stripped 4 bases from V and 5 bases from J, with 12 bases between. Written as DNA, the CDR3 is TGTGCCAGCAGCACAGTCACCAGAACTGAAGCTTTCTTT. Its protein product is CASSTVTRTEAFF.

The chain couples TRBV9 to TRBJ2-4, with 14 bases fitting TRBD2. The CDR3 has 18 residues. Germline V gene data show CDR1 as SGDLS and CDR2 as YYNGEE. V lost 4 bases, J lost 6 bases, and 12 bases stayed unmatched. The CDR3 here is CASSTHPGLAGDANIQYF. DNA for the CDR3: TGTGCCAGCAGCACCCATCCGGGACTAGCGGGAGATGCAAACATTCAGTACTTC.

The chain carries TRBV29-1 and TRBJ2-7, with D tentatively TRBD2 (5 bases). Germline V gene data show CDR1 as SQVTM and CDR2 as ANQGSEA. The V gene lost 6 bases and the J gene lost 6 bases, with 15 bases spanning the gap. This CDR3 comprises 12 residues. CDR3 in amino acids: CSVARHGGEQYF. In DNA form, the CDR3 reads TGCAGCGTCGCGAGACACGGAGGCGAGCAGTACTTC.

V is TRBV24-1 and J is TRBJ2-7; D is uncertain. This CDR3 has 15 residues. Between the trimmed V and J ends, which lost 0 bases and 3 bases, there was a span of 11 bases. Looked up from germline, CDR1 is KGHDR and CDR2 is SFDVKD. CDR3 amino acids: CATSDLKSAFYEQYF. The CDR3 nucleotides are TGTGCCACCAGTGATTTGAAGAGCGCTTTCTACGAGCAGTACTTC.

This chain uses TRBV19 with TRBJ2-2; D not certain. The CDR3 totals 14 residues. Germline CDR1 and CDR2: LNHDA and SQIVND (reference sequence). The V end lost 6 bases, the J end lost 4 bases, and 12 bases lay between the germline ends. The CDR3 coding sequence is TGTGCCAGTAGCCCCCTCCTTTCCACCGGGGAGCTGTTTTTT. It is translated as CASSPLLSTGELFF.

This rearrangement joins TRBV27 to TRBJ2-7; perhaps TRBD2 as D (7 bases). V shed 3 bases and J shed 4 bases, with 16 bases lying between them. The CDR3 contains 15 residues. Germline V CDR1 and CDR2: MNHEY, SMNVEV (reference sequence). The CDR3 reads CASSLLGGGRYEQYF. CDR3 sequence (DNA): TGTGCCAGCAGTTTGTTAGGGGGAGGGAGATACGAGCAGTACTTC.

The chain is built from TRBV7-2 and TRBJ2-1, with D possibly matching TRBD2 (6 bases). CDR1 and CDR2 from the germline V gene are SGHTA and FQGNSA. The CDR3 is made up of 17 amino acids. Trimming took off 0 bases at V and 7 bases at J, with 19 bases between the two ends. CDR3 DNA: TGTGCCAGCAGCTTAGCGTATTGGGCGGGAAGTATAAATGAGCAGTTCTTC. Encoded protein: CASSLAYWAGSINEQFF.

J is TRBJ2-3 and V is TRBV7-9; 11 bases match TRBD2. After removal of 10 bases from V and 3 bases from J, the junction contained 12 bases not matched to a gene. Looked up from germline, CDR1 is SEHNR and CDR2 is FQNEAQ (reference sequence). The CDR3 sequence is 16 residues long. CDR3 region: CAIEGSSGRLTDTQYF. CDR3 bases: TGTGCCATCGAGGGGTCTAGCGGGAGGTTGACAGATACGCAGTATTTT. The full variable domain, its missing parts supplied by reference TRBV7-9 and TRBJ2-3, is DTGVSQNPRHKITKRGQNVTFRCDPISEHNRLYWYRQTLGQGPEFLTYFQNEAQLEKSRLLSDRFSAERPKGSFSTLEIQRTEQGDSAMYLCAIEGSSGRLTDTQYFGPGTRLTVL.

The rearrangement uses TRBV7-9 and TRBJ2-1, with 12 bases fitting TRBD1. From germline, CDR1 is SEHNR and CDR2 FQNEAQ (reference sequence). V dropped 5 bases and J dropped 9; count of bases not matched to a gene: 8. CDR3 size: 15 residues. DNA for the CDR3: TGTGCCAGCAGCACCTGGGACAGGGGGCGTGGTGAGCAGTTCTTC. Protein product: CASSTWDRGRGEQFF. The whole variable domain, filled in from reference TRBV7-9 and TRBJ2-1, reads DTGVSQNPRHKITKRGQNVTFRCDPISEHNRLYWYRQTLGQGPEFLTYFQNEAQLEKSRLLSDRFSAERPKGSFSTLEIQRTEQGDSAMYLCASSTWDRGRGEQFFGPGTRLTVL.

This sequence joins TRBV5-8 and TRBJ1-2, with unresolved D. The V gene's germline CDR1 is SGHTS and CDR2 YDEGEE. CDR3 length equals 14 residues. Trimming stripped 0 bases from V and 2 bases from J, with 8 bases between. The CDR3 reads CASSLVAVNYGYTF. The CDR3 nucleotides are TGTGCCAGCAGCTTGGTCGCGGTGAACTATGGCTACACCTTC.